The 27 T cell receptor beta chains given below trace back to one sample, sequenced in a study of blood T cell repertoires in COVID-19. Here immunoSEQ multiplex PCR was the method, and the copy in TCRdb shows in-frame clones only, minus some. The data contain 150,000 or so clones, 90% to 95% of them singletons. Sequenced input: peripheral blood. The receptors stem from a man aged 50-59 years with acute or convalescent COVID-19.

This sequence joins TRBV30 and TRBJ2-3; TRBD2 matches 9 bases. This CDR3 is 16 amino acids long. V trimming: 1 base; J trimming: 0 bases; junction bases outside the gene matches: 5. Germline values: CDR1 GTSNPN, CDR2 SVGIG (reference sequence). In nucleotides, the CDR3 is TGTGCCTGGAGTGGGGTAGCGGGGGCTAGCACAGATACGCAGTATTTT. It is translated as CAWSGVAGASTDTQYF.

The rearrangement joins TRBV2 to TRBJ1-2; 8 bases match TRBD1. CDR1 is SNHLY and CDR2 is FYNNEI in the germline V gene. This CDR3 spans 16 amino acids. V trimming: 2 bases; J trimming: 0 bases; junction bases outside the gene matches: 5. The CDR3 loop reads CASSEFGQGANYGYTF. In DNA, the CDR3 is TGTGCCAGCAGTGAATTCGGACAGGGAGCTAACTATGGCTACACCTTC.

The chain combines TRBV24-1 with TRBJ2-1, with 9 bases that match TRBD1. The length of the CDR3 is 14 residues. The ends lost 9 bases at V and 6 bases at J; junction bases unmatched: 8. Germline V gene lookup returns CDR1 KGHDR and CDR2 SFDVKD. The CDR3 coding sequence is TGTGCCACCCGGACAGGGGCGTCAGGCAATGAGCAGTTCTTC. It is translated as CATRTGASGNEQFF.

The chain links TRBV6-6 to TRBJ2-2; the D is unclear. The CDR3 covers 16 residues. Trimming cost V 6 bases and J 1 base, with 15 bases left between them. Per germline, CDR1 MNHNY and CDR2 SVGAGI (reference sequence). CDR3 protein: CASRYSRPGNTGELFF. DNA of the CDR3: TGTGCCAGCAGGTATTCCCGTCCGGGGAACACCGGGGAGCTGTTTTTT.

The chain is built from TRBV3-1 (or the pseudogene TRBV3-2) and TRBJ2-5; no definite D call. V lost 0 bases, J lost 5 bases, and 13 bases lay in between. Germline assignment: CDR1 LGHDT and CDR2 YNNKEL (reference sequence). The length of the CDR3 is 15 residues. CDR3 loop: CASSQDVAVGETQYF. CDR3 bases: TGTGCCAGCAGCCAAGATGTCGCGGTCGGGGAGACCCAGTACTTC.

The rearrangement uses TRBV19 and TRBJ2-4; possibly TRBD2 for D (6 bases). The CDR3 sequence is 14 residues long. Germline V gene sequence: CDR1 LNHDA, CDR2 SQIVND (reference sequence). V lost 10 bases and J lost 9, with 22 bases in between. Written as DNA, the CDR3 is TGTGCCACCGTAGACGGGACTGGAGACCGCATTCAGTACTTC. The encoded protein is CATVDGTGDRIQYF. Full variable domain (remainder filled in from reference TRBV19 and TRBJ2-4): DGGITQSPKYLFRKEGQNVTLSCEQNLNHDAMYWYRQDPGQGLRLIYYSQIVNDFQKGDIAEGYSVSREKKESFPLTVTSAQKNPTAFYLCATVDGTGDRIQYFGAGTRLSVL.

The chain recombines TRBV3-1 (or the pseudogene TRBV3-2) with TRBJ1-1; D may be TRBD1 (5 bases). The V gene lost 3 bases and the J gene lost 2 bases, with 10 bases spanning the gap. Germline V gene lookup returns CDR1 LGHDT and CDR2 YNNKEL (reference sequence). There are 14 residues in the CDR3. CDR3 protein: CASSHQGVNTEAFF. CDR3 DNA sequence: TGTGCCAGCAGCCATCAAGGGGTAAACACTGAAGCTTTCTTT.

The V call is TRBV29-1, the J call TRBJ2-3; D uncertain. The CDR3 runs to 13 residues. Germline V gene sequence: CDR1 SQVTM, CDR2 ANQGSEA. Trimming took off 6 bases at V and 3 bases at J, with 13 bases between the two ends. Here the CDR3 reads CSVDDTVTDTQYF. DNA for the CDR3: TGCAGCGTCGACGACACGGTGACAGATACGCAGTATTTT.

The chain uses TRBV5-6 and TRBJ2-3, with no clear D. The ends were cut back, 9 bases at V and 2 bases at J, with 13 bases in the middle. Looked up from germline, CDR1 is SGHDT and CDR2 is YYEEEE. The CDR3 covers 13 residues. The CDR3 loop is CATRAGTTDTQYF. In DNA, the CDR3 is TGTGCCACCAGAGCAGGAACCACAGATACGCAGTATTTT.

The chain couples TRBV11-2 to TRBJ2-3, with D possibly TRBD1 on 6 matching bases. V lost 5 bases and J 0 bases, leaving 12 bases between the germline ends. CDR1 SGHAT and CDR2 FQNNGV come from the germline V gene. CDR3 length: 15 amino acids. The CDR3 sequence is CASSLGRGSTDTQYF. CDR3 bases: TGTGCCAGCAGCCTGGGCAGGGGTAGCACAGATACGCAGTATTTT.

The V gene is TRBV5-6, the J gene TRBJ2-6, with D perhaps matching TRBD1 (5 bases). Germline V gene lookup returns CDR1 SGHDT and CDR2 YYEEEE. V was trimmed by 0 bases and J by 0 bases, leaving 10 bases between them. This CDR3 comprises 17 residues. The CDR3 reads CASSLATGNSGANVLTF. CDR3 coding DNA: TGTGCCAGCAGCTTGGCAACAGGTAACTCTGGGGCCAACGTCCTGACTTTC. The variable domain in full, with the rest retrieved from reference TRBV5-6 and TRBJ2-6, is DAGVTQSPTHLIKTRGQQVTLRCSPKSGHDTVSWYQQALGQGPQFIFQYYEEEERQRGNFPDRFSGHQFPNYSSELNVNALLLGDSALYLCASSLATGNSGANVLTFGAGSRLTVL.

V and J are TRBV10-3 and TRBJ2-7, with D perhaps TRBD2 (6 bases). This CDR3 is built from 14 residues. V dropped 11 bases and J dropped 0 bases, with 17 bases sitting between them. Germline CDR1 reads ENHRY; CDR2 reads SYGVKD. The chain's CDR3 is CAASRDLSSYEQYF. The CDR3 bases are TGTGCCGCCTCCCGGGACTTGAGCTCCTACGAGCAGTACTTC.

CDR3: CASSRISGDTGELFF. CDR3 DNA sequence: TGTGCCAGCAGTAGAATTAGCGGAGACACCGGGGAGCTGTTTTTT. The V gene is TRBV2, the J gene TRBJ2-2; D is perhaps TRBD2 (6 bases). The CDR3 sequence is 15 residues long. Per the germline V gene, CDR1 is SNHLY and CDR2 is FYNNEI. V was clipped by 5 bases and J by 3 bases, with 13 bases between them.

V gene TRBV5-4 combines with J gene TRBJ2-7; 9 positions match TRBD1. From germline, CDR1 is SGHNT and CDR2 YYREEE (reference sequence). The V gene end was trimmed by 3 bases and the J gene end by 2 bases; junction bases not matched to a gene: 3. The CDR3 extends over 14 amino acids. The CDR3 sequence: CASSWDRAPYEQYF. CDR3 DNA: TGTGCCAGCAGCTGGGACAGGGCCCCCTACGAGCAGTACTTC.

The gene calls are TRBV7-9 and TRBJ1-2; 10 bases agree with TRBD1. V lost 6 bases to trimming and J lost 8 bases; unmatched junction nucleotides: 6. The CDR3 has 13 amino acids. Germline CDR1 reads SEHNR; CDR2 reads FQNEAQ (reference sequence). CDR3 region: CASRRQGAYGYTF. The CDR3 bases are TGTGCCAGCAGACGACAGGGGGCTTACGGCTACACCTTC.

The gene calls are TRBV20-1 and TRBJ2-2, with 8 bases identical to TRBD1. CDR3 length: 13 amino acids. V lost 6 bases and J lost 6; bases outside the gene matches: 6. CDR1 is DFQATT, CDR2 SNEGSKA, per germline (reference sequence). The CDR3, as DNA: TGCAGTGCGAGTGCAGGGGGCCCCGGGGAGCTGTTTTTT. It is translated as CSASAGGPGELFF.

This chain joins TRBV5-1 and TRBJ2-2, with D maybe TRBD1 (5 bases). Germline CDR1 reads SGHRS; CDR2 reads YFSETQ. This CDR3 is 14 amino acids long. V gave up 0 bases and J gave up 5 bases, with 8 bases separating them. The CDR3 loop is CASSLAQGTGELFF. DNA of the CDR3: TGCGCCAGCAGCTTGGCGCAGGGTACCGGGGAGCTGTTTTTT.

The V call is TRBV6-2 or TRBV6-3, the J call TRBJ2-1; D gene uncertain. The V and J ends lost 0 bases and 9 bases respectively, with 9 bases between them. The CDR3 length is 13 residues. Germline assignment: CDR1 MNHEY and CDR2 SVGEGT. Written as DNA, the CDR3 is TGTGCCAGCAGTTACTCTTTCTTCCTTGAGCAGTTCTTC. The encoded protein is CASSYSFFLEQFF.

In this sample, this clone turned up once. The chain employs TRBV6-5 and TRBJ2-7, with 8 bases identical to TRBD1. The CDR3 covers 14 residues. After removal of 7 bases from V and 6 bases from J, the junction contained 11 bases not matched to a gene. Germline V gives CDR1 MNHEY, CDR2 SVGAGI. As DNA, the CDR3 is TGTGCCAGCACCGAAGGACAGGGCGCTACCGAGCAGTACTTC. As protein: CASTEGQGATEQYF.

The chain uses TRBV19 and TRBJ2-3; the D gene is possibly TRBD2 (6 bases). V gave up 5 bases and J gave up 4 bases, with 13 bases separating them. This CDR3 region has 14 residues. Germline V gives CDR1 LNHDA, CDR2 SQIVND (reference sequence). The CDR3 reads CASSGRDHADTQYF. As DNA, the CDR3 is TGTGCCAGTAGTGGGCGGGACCACGCAGATACGCAGTATTTT.

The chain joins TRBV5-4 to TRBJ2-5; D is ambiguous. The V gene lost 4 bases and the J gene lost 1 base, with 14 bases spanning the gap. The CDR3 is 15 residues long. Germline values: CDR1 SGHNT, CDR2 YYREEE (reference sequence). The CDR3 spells CASSKTQLVQETQYF. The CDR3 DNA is TGTGCCAGCAGCAAGACTCAATTAGTCCAAGAGACCCAGTACTTC.

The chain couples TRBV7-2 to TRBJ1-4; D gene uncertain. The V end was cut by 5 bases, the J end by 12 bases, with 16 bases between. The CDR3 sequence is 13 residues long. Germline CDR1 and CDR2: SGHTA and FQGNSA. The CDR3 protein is CASSHGSDRELFF. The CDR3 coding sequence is TGTGCCAGCAGCCATGGTAGCGATAGGGAACTGTTTTTT.

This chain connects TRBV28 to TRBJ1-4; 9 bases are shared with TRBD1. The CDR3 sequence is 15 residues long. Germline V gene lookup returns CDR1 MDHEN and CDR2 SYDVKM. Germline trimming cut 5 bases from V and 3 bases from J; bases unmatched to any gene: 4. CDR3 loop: CASSPQGAANEKLFF. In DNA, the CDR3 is TGTGCCAGCAGTCCACAGGGGGCGGCTAATGAAAAACTGTTTTTT.

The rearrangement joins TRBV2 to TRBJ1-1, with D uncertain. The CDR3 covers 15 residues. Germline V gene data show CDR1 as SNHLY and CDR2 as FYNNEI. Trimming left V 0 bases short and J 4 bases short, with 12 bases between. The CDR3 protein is CASSEAGRSGTEAFF. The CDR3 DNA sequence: TGTGCCAGCAGTGAAGCGGGCAGATCAGGCACTGAAGCTTTCTTT.

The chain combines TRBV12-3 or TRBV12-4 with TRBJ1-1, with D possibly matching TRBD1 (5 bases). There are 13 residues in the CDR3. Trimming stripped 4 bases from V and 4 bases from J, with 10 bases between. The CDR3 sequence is CASSSQGRTEAFF. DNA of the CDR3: TGTGCCAGCAGTTCCCAGGGTCGCACTGAAGCTTTCTTT.

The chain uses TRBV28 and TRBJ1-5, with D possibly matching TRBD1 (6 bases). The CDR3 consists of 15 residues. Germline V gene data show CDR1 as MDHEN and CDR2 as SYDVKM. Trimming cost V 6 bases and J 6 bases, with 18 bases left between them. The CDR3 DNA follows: TGTGCCAGCAGCAGCGGGGGGGGGCTCGGTCAGCCCCAGCATTTT. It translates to CASSSGGGLGQPQHF.

The CDR3 here is CASSPPRAGDTQYF. The CDR3, as DNA: TGTGCCAGCTCACCACCGCGCGCAGGAGATACGCAGTATTTT. The J gene is TRBJ2-3, the V gene TRBV18; unclear D gene. CDR1 is KGHSH, CDR2 LQKENI, per germline. V lost 0 bases and J 5 bases, leaving 9 bases between the germline ends. This CDR3 has 14 amino acids.